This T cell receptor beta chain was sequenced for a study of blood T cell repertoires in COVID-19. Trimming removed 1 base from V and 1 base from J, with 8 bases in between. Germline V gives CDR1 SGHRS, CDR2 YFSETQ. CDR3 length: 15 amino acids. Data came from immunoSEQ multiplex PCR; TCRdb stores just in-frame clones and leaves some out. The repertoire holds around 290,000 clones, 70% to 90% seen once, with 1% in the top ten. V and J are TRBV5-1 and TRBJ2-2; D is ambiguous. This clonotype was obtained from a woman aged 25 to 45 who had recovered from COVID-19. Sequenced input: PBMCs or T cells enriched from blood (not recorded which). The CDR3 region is CASSLWPGNTGELFF. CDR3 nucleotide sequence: TGCGCCAGCAGCTTGTGGCCGGGGAACACCGGGGAGCTGTTTTTT.